The 17 T cell receptor beta chains below all came from one sample that was sequenced in a study of shared clonotypes between healthy human individuals. Sequenced by immunoSEQ multiplex PCR; TCRdb stores in-frame clones only, minus some. The repertoire has under 1,100,000 clones, about 75% of them found once; the top ten carry less than 1.5%. Sequenced: memory CD4+ T cells sorted from blood. Regarding subset: CD45RA-negative fraction. The receptors were sampled from a man aged 18-30 years in good health.

The rearrangement links TRBV6-5 to TRBJ2-2; 9 bases map to TRBD1. Germline V lookup: CDR1 MNHEY, CDR2 SVGAGI. Trimming removed 6 bases from V and 6 bases from J; junction bases left unmatched: 8. The CDR3 length is 15 residues. CDR3 in amino acids: CASRDRDRAAGELFF. In DNA form, the CDR3 reads TGTGCCAGCAGAGACCGGGACAGGGCGGCCGGGGAGCTGTTTTTT.

This chain links TRBV6-5 with TRBJ1-6; D unclear. The CDR3 has 14 amino acids. With 2 bases removed from V and 7 bases from J, the gap between germline ends came to 9 bases. CDR1 and CDR2 (germline): MNHEY, SVGAGI. As DNA, the CDR3 is TGTGCCAGCAGTTACGATACAGTCAATTCACCCCTCCACTTT. Protein: CASSYDTVNSPLHF.

J is TRBJ2-3 and V is TRBV29-1, with 8 bases that match TRBD1. V was pared by 6 bases and J by 3 bases, with 8 bases of the junction left unmatched. This CDR3 has 14 residues. Germline V gene sequence: CDR1 SQVTM, CDR2 ANQGSEA. The CDR3 DNA is TGCAGCGTCTCCCCGGGACAGGCTACAGATACGCAGTATTTT. Translated: CSVSPGQATDTQYF.

V gene TRBV7-6 combines with J gene TRBJ2-1; 9 bases are shared with TRBD1. Germline lookup yields CDR1 SGHVS and CDR2 FNYEAQ. V shed 5 bases and J 8 bases; nucleotides not matched to a gene: 4. CDR3 length: 13 amino acids. In DNA form, the CDR3 reads TGTGCCAGCAGCCCCCGACAGGGGGATGAGCAGTTCTTC. Amino acid sequence: CASSPRQGDEQFF.

This sequence joins TRBV29-1 and TRBJ1-1; D is unresolved. Deletions cut 4 bases from V and 1 base from J, with 10 bases between. Germline V gives CDR1 SQVTM, CDR2 ANQGSEA. This CDR3 comprises 13 residues. CDR3 sequence: CSVAYSQNTEAFF. In nucleotides, the CDR3 is TGCAGCGTTGCATACAGCCAGAACACTGAAGCTTTCTTT.

This sequence joins TRBV5-4 and TRBJ2-6, with TRBD1 as a possible D gene (6 bases). The CDR3 totals 18 residues. V was cut by 4 bases and J by 0 bases, with 17 bases left in between. Germline V gene data show CDR1 as SGHNT and CDR2 as YYREEE (reference sequence). CDR3 in amino acids: CASSPGQFFYSGANVLTF. CDR3 in DNA: TGTGCCAGCAGCCCAGGACAGTTTTTTTACTCTGGGGCCAACGTCCTGACTTTC. The variable domain in full, completed from reference TRBV5-4 and TRBJ2-6, reads ETGVTQSPTHLIKTRGQQVTLRCSSQSGHNTVSWYQQALGQGPQFIFQYYREEENGRGNFPPRFSGLQFPNYSSELNVNALELDDSALYLCASSPGQFFYSGANVLTFGAGSRLTVL.

This chain joins TRBV7-9 and TRBJ2-1; D is possibly TRBD2 (6 bases). V lost 4 bases to trimming and J lost 10 bases, with 29 bases between them. The length of the CDR3 is 18 residues. Germline V gives CDR1 SEHNR, CDR2 FQNEAQ (reference sequence). CDR3 coding DNA: TGTGCCAGCAGCTCCAAACGGGAGATCGGACCCGGGGGTATAGAGCAGTTCTTC. Translated: CASSSKREIGPGGIEQFF.

CDR3 coding DNA: TGTGCCAGCAGTTACTCGTTCCAGGCCGACTACAATGAGCAGTTCTTC. Its protein product is CASSYSFQADYNEQFF. The genes are TRBV6-5 and TRBJ2-1; D is unresolved. Germline V gene lookup returns CDR1 MNHEY and CDR2 SVGAGI. The V and J ends lost 0 bases and 3 bases respectively, with 12 bases between them. The CDR3 runs to 16 residues.

This clone was counted once. This chain links TRBV14 with TRBJ2-7; D perhaps matches TRBD1 (5 bases). V lost 3 bases and J 5 bases, leaving 11 bases between the germline ends. The CDR3 extends over 13 amino acids. Germline CDR1 and CDR2: SGHDN and FVKESK. CDR3 nucleotide sequence: TGTGCCAGCAGCCACGCAGGGTCTCACGAGCAGTACTTC. Translating gives CASSHAGSHEQYF.

The chain joins TRBV6-5 to TRBJ1-1, with a possible D match to TRBD1 (5 bases). The V gene's germline CDR1 is MNHEY and CDR2 SVGAGI. The CDR3 length is 12 residues. Deletions cut 8 bases from V and 2 bases from J, with 9 bases between. The chain's CDR3 is CASGGANTEAFF. CDR3 nucleotide sequence: TGTGCCAGCGGCGGGGCTAACACTGAAGCTTTCTTT.

The chain combines TRBV29-1 with TRBJ1-2; D gene ambiguous. V was clipped by 7 bases and J by 5 bases, with 11 bases between them. The germline gives CDR1 SQVTM, CDR2 ANQGSEA. This CDR3 contains 11 residues. The CDR3 region is CSAGAGYGYTF. The CDR3 DNA reads as TGCAGCGCAGGAGCGGGGTATGGCTACACCTTC.

The chain couples TRBV4-1 to TRBJ1-5; possibly TRBD1 for D (6 bases). Germline V CDR1 and CDR2: MGHRA, YSYEKL. Trimming pared 2 bases from V and 4 bases from J, leaving 24 bases between. The CDR3 runs to 19 residues. The CDR3 DNA sequence: TGCGCCAGCAGCCAAAAAGACCGACGGCTAGGGGGGCTGAATCAGCCCCAGCATTTT. It specifies CASSQKDRRLGGLNQPQHF.

The chain links TRBV28 to TRBJ1-2; D is ambiguous. The germline CDR1 and CDR2 sequences are MDHEN and SYDVKM. The CDR3 runs 13 residues. The ends were cut back, 5 bases at V and 2 bases at J, with 9 bases in the middle. The CDR3 sequence is CASSPSRNYGYTF. DNA for the CDR3: TGTGCCAGCAGTCCCTCCAGGAACTATGGCTACACCTTC.

This chain uses TRBV7-2 with TRBJ1-2; 8 bases line up with TRBD1. The junction had 16 bases not matched to a gene; V was cut back by 5 bases and J by 5 bases. The CDR3 has 17 residues. Germline loops: CDR1 SGHTA, CDR2 FQGNSA. This chain's CDR3 is CASSQQGWGQERYGYTF. CDR3 sequence (DNA): TGTGCCAGCAGCCAGCAAGGGTGGGGACAGGAAAGATATGGCTACACCTTC.

The chain uses TRBV28 and TRBJ2-7; 12 bases are shared with TRBD2. This CDR3 contains 15 residues. Germline V gene lookup returns CDR1 MDHEN and CDR2 SYDVKM. Germline trimming cut 6 bases from V and 3 bases from J; bases unmatched to any gene: 6. CDR3: CASSLGLAGSYEQYF. Written as DNA, the CDR3 is TGTGCCAGCAGCCTCGGACTAGCGGGAAGCTACGAGCAGTACTTC.

Turning to this clone: The sample holds other DNA sequences that translate to the same CDR3. This chain uses TRBV5-1 with TRBJ2-7; the match to TRBD2 covers 7 bases. Germline V gene lookup returns CDR1 SGHRS and CDR2 YFSETQ. V shed 0 bases, J shed 2 bases, and the junction held 2 bases outside the gene matches. This CDR3 has 14 residues. The CDR3 sequence: CASSLGLAPYEQYF. CDR3 in DNA: TGCGCCAGCAGCTTGGGACTAGCTCCCTACGAGCAGTACTTC.

The J gene is TRBJ2-1, the V gene TRBV2; a possible D gene is TRBD2 (5 bases). This CDR3 is 13 amino acids long. Germline CDR1 SNHLY, CDR2 FYNNEI. V was shortened by 8 bases and J by 9 bases, with 17 bases between the two germline ends. CDR3 protein: CASGPRPRGEQFF. CDR3 sequence (DNA): TGTGCCAGCGGTCCAAGGCCCCGGGGTGAGCAGTTCTTC.